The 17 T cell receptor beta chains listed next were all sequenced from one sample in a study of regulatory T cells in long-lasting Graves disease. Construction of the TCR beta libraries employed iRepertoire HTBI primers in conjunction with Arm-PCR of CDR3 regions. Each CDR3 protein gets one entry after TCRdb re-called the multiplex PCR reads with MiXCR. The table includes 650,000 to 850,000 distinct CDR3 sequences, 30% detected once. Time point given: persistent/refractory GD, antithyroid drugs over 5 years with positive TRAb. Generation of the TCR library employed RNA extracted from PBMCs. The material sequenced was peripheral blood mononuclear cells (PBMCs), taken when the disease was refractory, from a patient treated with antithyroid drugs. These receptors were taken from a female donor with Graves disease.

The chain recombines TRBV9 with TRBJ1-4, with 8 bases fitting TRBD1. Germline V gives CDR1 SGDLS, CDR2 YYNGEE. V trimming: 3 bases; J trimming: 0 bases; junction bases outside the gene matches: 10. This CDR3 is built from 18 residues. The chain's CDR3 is CASSADRGRSATNEKLFF. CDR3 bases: TGTGCCAGCAGCGCCGACAGGGGTAGGAGCGCAACTAATGAAAAACTGTTTTTT.

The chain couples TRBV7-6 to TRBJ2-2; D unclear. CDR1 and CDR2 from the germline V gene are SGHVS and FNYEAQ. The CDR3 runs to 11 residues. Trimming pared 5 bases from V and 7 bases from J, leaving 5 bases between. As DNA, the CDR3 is TGTGCCAGCAGCAACTTCGGGGAGCTGTTTTTT. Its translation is CASSNFGELFF.

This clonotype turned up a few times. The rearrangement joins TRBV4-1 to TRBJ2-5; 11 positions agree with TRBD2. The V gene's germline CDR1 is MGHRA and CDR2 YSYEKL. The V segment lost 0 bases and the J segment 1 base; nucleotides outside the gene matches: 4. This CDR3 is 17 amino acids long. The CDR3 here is CASSQDQLAGGQETQYF. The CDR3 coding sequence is TGCGCCAGCAGCCAAGATCAGCTAGCGGGAGGCCAAGAGACCCAGTACTTC.

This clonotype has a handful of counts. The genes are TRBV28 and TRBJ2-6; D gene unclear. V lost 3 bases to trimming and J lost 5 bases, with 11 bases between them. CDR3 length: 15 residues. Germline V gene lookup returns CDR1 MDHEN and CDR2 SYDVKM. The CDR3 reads CASSFADLWANVLTF. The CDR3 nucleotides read TGTGCCAGCAGTTTCGCAGATCTGTGGGCCAACGTCCTGACTTTC.

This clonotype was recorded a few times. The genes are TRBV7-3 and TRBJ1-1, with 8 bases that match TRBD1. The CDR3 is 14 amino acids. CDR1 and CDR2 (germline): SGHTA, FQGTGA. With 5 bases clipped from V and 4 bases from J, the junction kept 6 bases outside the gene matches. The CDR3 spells CASSPGGAITEAFF. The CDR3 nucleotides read TGTGCCAGCAGCCCAGGGGGCGCGATCACTGAAGCTTTCTTT.

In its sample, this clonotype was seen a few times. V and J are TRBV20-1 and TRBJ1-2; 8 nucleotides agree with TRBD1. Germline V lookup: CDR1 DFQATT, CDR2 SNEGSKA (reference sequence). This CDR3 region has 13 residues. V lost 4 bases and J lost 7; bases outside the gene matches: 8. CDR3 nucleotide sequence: TGCAGTGCTAAGCTTCCAGGGGGCATTGGCTACACCTTC. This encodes CSAKLPGGIGYTF.

The CDR3 loop reads CASSEVGAGATYEQYF. CDR3 DNA sequence: TGTGCCAGCAGTGAAGTGGGGGCGGGAGCCACGTACGAGCAGTACTTC. The chain combines TRBV2 with TRBJ2-7, with D perhaps TRBD2 (7 bases). V was clipped by 1 base and J by 4 bases, with 17 bases between them. The CDR3 length is 16 residues. Germline values: CDR1 SNHLY, CDR2 FYNNEI.

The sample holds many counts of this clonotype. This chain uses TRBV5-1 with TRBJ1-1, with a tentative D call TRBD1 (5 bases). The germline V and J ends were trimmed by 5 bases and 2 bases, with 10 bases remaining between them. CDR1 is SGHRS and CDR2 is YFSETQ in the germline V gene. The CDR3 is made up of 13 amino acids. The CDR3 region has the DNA TGCGCCAGCAGACCCGGGACTAACACTGAAGCTTTCTTT. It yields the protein CASRPGTNTEAFF.

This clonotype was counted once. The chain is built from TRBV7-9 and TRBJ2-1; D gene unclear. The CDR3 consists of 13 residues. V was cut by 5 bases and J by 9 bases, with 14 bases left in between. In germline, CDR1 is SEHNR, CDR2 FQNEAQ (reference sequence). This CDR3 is CASSPSGSSEQFF. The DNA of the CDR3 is TGTGCCAGCAGCCCCTCGGGCTCATCTGAGCAGTTCTTC.

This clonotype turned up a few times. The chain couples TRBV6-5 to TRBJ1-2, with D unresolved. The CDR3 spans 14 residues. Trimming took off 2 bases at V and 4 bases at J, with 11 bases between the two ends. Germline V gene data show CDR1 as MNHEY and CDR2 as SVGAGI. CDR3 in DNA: TGTGCCAGCAGTTACACCCGGGATATCTATGGCTACACCTTC. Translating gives CASSYTRDIYGYTF.

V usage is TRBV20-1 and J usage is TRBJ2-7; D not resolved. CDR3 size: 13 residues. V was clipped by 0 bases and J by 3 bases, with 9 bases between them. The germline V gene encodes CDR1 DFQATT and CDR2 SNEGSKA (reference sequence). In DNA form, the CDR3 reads TGCAGTGCTAGAGATCCCGTTTTCTACGAGCAGTACTTC. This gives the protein CSARDPVFYEQYF.

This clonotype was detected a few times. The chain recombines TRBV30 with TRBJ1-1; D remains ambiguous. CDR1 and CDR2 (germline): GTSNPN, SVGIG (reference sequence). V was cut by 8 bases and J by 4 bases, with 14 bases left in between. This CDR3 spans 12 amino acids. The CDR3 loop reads CAIRPVGTEAFF. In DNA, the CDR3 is TGTGCCATTCGACCAGTGGGCACTGAAGCTTTCTTT. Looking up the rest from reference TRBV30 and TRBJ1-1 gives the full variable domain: SQTIHQWPATLVQPVGSPLSLECTVEGTSNPNLYWYRQAAGRGLQLLFYSVGIGQISSEVPQNLSASRPQDRQFILSSKKLLLSDSGFYLCAIRPVGTEAFFGQGTRLTVV.

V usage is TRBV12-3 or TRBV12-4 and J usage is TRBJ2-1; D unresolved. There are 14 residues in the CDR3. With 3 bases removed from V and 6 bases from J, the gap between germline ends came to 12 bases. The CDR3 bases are TGTGCCAGCAGTTTCCTAGTTCCGGGCAATGAGCAGTTCTTC. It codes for CASSFLVPGNEQFF.

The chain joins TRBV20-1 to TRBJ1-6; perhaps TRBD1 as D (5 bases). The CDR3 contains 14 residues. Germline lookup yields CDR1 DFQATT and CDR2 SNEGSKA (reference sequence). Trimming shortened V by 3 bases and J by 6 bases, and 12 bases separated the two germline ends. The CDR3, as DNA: TGCAGTGCTAGTCCCCCAGGGAGTAATTCACCCCTCCACTTT. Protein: CSASPPGSNSPLHF.

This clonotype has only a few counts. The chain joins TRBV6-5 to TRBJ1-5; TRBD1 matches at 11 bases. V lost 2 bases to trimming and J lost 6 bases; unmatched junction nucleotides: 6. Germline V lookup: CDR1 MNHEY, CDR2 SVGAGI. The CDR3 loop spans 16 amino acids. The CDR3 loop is CASSYRTGGAGQPQHF. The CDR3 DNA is TGTGCCAGCAGTTACCGGACAGGGGGCGCCGGTCAGCCCCAGCATTTT.

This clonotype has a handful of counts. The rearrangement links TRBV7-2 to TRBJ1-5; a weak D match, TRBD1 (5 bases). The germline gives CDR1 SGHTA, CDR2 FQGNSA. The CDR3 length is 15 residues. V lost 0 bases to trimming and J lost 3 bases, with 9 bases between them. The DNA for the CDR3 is TGTGCCAGCAGCTTAGCGTCAGGGAACAATCAGCCCCAGCATTTT. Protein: CASSLASGNNQPQHF.

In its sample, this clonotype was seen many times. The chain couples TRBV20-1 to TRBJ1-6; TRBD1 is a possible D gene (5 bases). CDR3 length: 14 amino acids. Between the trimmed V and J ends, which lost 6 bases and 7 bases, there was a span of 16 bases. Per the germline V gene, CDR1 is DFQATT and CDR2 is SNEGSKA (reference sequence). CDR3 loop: CSAITRGNNSPLHF. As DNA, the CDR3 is TGCAGTGCCATAACGCGGGGCAACAATTCACCCCTCCACTTT.